This T cell receptor beta chain derives from a study of regulatory T cells in long-lasting Graves disease. Relying on iRepertoire HTBI primers and Arm-PCR of CDR3 regions, the team built TCR beta libraries. TCRdb fed the multiplex PCR reads into MiXCR, producing one record per CDR3 protein. The table lists around 300,000 distinct CDR3 sequences, approximately 20% of them singletons. Broader study findings: Patients whose Graves' disease persisted exhibited lower TCR diversity than those newly diagnosed. Patients with persistent disease shared over 2,500 public clonotypes, outpacing the roughly 970 shared by new patients.

Germline CDR1 reads MNHEY; CDR2 reads SVGEGT. CDR3 size: 11 residues. V lost 1 base and J 3 bases, leaving 0 bases between the germline ends. This clonotype came up many times. Its antigen is currently unknown. As for time point: persistent/refractory GD, antithyroid drugs over 5 years with positive TRAb. PBMC-extracted RNA yielded the TCR library. Clinicians diagnosed Graves' disease using American Thyroid Association guidelines. The sequence came from a female donor with Graves disease. Here the sequenced sample was peripheral blood mononuclear cells (PBMCs), taken when the disease was refractory, from a patient treated with antithyroid drugs. This chain joins TRBV6-2 or TRBV6-3 and TRBJ1-1, with D hard to call. The CDR3, as DNA: TGTGCCAGCAGTTACTACACTGAAGCTTTCTTT. This encodes CASSYYTEAFF.